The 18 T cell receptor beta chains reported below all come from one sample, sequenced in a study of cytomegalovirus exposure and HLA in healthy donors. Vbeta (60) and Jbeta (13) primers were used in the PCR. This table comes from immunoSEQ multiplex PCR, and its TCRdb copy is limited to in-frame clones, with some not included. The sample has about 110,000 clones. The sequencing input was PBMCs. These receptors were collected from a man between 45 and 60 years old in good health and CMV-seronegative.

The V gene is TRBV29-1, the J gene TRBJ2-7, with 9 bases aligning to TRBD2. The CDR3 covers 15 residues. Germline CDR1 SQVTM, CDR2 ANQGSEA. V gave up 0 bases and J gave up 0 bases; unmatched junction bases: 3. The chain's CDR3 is CSVEEGRGGSYEQYF. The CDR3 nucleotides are TGCAGCGTTGAAGAGGGGCGGGGGGGCTCCTACGAGCAGTACTTC.

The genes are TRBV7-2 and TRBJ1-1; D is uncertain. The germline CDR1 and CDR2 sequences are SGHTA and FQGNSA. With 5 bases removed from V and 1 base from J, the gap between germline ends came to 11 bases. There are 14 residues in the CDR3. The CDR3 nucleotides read TGTGCCAGCAGCGTCGGCAGGTCGAACACTGAAGCTTTCTTT. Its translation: CASSVGRSNTEAFF.

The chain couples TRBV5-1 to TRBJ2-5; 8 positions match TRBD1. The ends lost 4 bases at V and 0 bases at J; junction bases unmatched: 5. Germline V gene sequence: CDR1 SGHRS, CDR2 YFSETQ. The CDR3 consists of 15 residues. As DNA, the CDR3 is TGCGCCAGCAGCCGCCTACAGGGGGACCAAGAGACCCAGTACTTC. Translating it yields CASSRLQGDQETQYF.

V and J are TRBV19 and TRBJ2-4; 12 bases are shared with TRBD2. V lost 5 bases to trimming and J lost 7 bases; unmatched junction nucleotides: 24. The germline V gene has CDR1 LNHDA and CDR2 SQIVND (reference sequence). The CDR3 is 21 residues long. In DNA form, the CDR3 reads TGTGCCAGTAGTCCTCCACTAGCGGGGGGTCGGGGGGAATCATTTCAGAACATTCAGTACTTC. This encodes CASSPPLAGGRGESFQNIQYF.

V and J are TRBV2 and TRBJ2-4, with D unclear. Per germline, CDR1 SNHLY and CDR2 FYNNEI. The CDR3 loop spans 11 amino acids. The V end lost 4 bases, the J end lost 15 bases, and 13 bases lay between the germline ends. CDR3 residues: CASSVPIRVYF. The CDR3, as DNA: TGTGCCAGCAGTGTCCCGATTCGGGTGTACTTC.

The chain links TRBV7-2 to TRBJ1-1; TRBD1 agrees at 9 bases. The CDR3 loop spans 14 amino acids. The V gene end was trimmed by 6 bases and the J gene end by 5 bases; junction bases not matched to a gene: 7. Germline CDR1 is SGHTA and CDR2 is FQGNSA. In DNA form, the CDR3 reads TGTGCCAGCAGTTACCGGGACAGGGATACTGAAGCTTTCTTT. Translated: CASSYRDRDTEAFF.

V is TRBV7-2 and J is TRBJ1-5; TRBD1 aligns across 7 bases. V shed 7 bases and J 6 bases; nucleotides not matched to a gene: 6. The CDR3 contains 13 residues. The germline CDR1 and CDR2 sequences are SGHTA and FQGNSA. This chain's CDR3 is CASTQGVPQPQHF. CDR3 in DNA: TGTGCCAGCACCCAGGGGGTACCTCAGCCCCAGCATTTT. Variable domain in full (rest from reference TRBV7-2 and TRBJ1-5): GAGVSQSPSNKVTEKGKDVELRCDPISGHTALYWYRQSLGQGLEFLIYFQGNSAPDKSGLPSDRFSAERTGGSVSTLTIQRTQQEDSAVYLCASTQGVPQPQHFGDGTRLSIL.

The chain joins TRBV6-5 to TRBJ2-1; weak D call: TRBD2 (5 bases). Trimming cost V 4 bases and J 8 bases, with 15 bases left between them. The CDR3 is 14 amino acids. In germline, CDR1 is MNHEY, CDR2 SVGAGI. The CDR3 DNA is TGTGCCAGCAGTTCCCCGGGATCTGGCGATGAGCAGTTCTTC. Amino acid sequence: CASSSPGSGDEQFF.

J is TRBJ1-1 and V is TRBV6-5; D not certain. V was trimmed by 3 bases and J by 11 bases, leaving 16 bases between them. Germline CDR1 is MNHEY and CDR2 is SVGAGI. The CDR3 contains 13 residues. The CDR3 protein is CASSYGPGQKAFF. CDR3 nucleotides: TGTGCCAGCAGTTATGGGCCAGGTCAGAAGGCTTTCTTT.

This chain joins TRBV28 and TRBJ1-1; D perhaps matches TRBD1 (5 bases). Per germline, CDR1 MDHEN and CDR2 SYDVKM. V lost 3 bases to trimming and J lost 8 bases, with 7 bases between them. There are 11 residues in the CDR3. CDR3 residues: CASSLTVEAFF. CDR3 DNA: TGTGCCAGCAGTTTGACAGTCGAAGCTTTCTTT.

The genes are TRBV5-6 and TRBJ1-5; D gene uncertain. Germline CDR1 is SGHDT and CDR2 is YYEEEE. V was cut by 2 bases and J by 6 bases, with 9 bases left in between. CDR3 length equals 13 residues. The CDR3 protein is CASSLGSAQPQHF. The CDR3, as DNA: TGTGCCAGCAGCTTAGGCAGCGCTCAGCCCCAGCATTTT.

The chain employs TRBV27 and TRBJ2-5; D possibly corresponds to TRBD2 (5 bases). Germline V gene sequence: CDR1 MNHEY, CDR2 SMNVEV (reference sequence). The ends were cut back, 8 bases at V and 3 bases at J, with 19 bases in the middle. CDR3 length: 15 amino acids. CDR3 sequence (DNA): TGTGCCAGCGGGAGTGTGGGCGCCGGGAAAGAGACCCAGTACTTC. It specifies CASGSVGAGKETQYF.

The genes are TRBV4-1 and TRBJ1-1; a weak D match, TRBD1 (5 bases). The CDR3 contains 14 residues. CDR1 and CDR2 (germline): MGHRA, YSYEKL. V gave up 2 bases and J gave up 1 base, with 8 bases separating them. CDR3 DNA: TGCGCCAGCAGCCAAATAAGGGGGAACACTGAAGCTTTCTTT. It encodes CASSQIRGNTEAFF.

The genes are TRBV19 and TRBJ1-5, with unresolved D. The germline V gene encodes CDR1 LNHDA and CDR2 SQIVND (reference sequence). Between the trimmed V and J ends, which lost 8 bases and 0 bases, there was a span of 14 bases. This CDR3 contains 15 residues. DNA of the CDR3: TGTGCCAGTTCACCGGCAGCGTATAGCAATCAGCCCCAGCATTTT. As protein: CASSPAAYSNQPQHF.

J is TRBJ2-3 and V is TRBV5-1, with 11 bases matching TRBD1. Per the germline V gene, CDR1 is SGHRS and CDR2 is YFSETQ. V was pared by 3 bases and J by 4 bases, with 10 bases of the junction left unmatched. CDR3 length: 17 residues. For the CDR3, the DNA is TGCGCCAGCAGCTCAGCTAACCGGGACAGGGGGGCAGATACGCAGTATTTT. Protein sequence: CASSSANRDRGADTQYF.

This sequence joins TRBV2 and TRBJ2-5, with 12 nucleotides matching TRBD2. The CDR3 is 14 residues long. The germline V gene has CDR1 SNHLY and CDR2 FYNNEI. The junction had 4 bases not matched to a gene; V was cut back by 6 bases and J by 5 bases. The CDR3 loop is CASSTSGGLETQYF. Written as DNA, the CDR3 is TGTGCCAGCAGCACTAGCGGGGGGCTGGAGACCCAGTACTTC.

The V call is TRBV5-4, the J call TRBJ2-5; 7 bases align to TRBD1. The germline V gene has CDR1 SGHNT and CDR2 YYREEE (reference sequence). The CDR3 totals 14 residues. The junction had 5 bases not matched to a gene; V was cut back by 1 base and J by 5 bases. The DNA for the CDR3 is TGTGCCAGCAGCTTGACAGGGGTAGGGGAGACCCAGTACTTC. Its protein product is CASSLTGVGETQYF.

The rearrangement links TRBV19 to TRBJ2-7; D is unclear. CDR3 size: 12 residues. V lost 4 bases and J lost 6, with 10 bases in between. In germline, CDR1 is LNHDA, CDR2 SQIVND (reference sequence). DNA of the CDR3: TGTGCCAGTAGTACGTACGAGGCCGAGCAGTACTTC. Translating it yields CASSTYEAEQYF.